Shown below are 31 T cell receptor beta chains from a single sample sequenced in a study of blood T cell repertoires in COVID-19. Assay used: immunoSEQ multiplex PCR; TCRdb lists only in-frame clones, some missing. The sample records approximately 21,000 clones, approximately 83% being singletons. Sequencing input: peripheral blood. All receptors come from a human donor in a cohort sampled during active COVID-19.

The V call is TRBV6-4, the J call TRBJ2-3; D might be TRBD2 (5 bases). The CDR3 covers 13 residues. Trimming cost V 5 bases and J 6 bases, with 12 bases left between them. Germline-derived CDR1 and CDR2 are MRHNA and SNTAGT. Written as DNA, the CDR3 is TGTGCCAGCAGTCTGGAGGATGGGGATACGCAGTATTTT. Translation gives CASSLEDGDTQYF.

V gene TRBV5-6 combines with J gene TRBJ1-4; possibly TRBD1 for D (6 bases). The CDR3 is 14 amino acids. Germline lookup yields CDR1 SGHDT and CDR2 YYEEEE. Deletions cut 1 base from V and 6 bases from J, with 10 bases between. In DNA, the CDR3 is TGTGCCAGCAGCTTGAAGGGGGTGGATGAAAAACTGTTTTTT. This translates into CASSLKGVDEKLFF.

This chain joins TRBV6-4 and TRBJ2-2; TRBD2 is a possible D gene (5 bases). Germline V gives CDR1 MRHNA, CDR2 SNTAGT. The CDR3 sequence is 16 residues long. Trimming stripped 0 bases from V and 5 bases from J, with 13 bases between. CDR3 sequence: CASSDSFSRETGELFF. The DNA of the CDR3 is TGTGCCAGCAGTGACTCATTTTCTCGGGAAACCGGGGAGCTGTTTTTT.

This chain links TRBV21-1 with TRBJ1-3; TRBD1 is the table's D call, not checked against the DNA. TRBV21-1 has pseudogene status. The CDR3 has 15 residues. The CDR3 spells CASIGSTVSGNTIYF. The CDR3 bases are TGTGCCAGCATCGGATCGACAGTCTCTGGAAACACCATATATTTT.

V gene TRBV27 combines with J gene TRBJ1-3; 8 positions match TRBD1. The CDR3 has 20 amino acids. V gave up 4 bases and J gave up 2 bases; unmatched junction bases: 19. Germline CDR1 reads MNHEY; CDR2 reads SMNVEV (reference sequence). CDR3 loop: CASSSYQTSDRVEAGNTIYF. The CDR3 nucleotides are TGTGCCAGCAGTTCCTACCAAACCTCGGACAGGGTGGAAGCTGGAAACACCATATATTTT.

This chain links TRBV15 with TRBJ2-1; 8 bases line up with TRBD1. The CDR3 contains 14 residues. Trimming took 6 bases from V and 6 from J; bases not matched to a gene: 7. CDR1 LNHNV and CDR2 YYDKDF come from the germline V gene (reference sequence). The CDR3, as DNA: TGTGCCACCAGTCCTCGGACAGGGATCAATGAGCAGTTCTTC. Translated, it gives CATSPRTGINEQFF.

The V gene is TRBV19, the J gene TRBJ1-3, with D possibly being TRBD1 (5 bases). This CDR3 spans 14 amino acids. V lost 7 bases, J lost 0 bases, and 10 bases lay in between. Germline V lookup: CDR1 LNHDA, CDR2 SQIVND (reference sequence). CDR3 amino acids: CASNLQGSGNTIYF. The CDR3 DNA follows: TGTGCCAGTAACCTCCAGGGCTCTGGAAACACCATATATTTT. The full variable domain, its missing parts supplied by reference TRBV19 and TRBJ1-3, is DGGITQSPKYLFRKEGQNVTLSCEQNLNHDAMYWYRQDPGQGLRLIYYSQIVNDFQKGDIAEGYSVSREKKESFPLTVTSAQKNPTAFYLCASNLQGSGNTIYFGEGSWLTVV.

The chain is built from TRBV30 and TRBJ1-6, with 10 nucleotides matching TRBD1. CDR1 is GTSNPN, CDR2 SVGIG, per germline (reference sequence). This CDR3 has 17 amino acids. Trimming removed 2 bases from V and 8 bases from J; junction bases left unmatched: 12. The DNA of the CDR3 is TGTGCCTGGAGTATCGCCGGGACAGGGGCTGGCTATTCACCCCTCCACTTT. This codes for CAWSIAGTGAGYSPLHF.

The chain uses TRBV11-3 and TRBJ2-3; 12 positions agree with TRBD2. V gave up 4 bases and J gave up 5 bases; unmatched junction bases: 10. CDR1 is SGHNT, CDR2 YENEEA, per germline. The CDR3 loop spans 17 amino acids. The CDR3 loop is CASSSRTSGGPGDTQYF. CDR3 in DNA: TGTGCCAGCAGCTCCCGAACTAGCGGGGGGCCTGGAGATACGCAGTATTTT. The whole variable domain, filled in from reference TRBV11-3 and TRBJ2-3, reads EAGVVQSPRYKIIEKKQPVAFWCNPISGHNTLYWYLQNLGQGPELLIRYENEEAVDDSQLPKDRFSAERLKGVDSTLKIQPAELGDSAVYLCASSSRTSGGPGDTQYFGPGTRLTVL.

The chain combines TRBV12-5 with TRBJ2-7, with 7 bases that match TRBD1. The germline gives CDR1 LGHNT, CDR2 FRNRAP. V lost 1 base to trimming and J lost 6 bases; unmatched junction nucleotides: 9. The CDR3 runs 15 residues. The CDR3 loop is CASGLATGAKGEQYF. Here the CDR3 DNA reads TGTGCTAGTGGTTTGGCAACAGGGGCAAAGGGCGAGCAGTACTTC.

The V gene is TRBV7-9, the J gene TRBJ2-5, with D possibly matching TRBD2 (6 bases). This CDR3 comprises 13 residues. Germline V gene lookup returns CDR1 SEHNR and CDR2 FQNEAQ (reference sequence). V lost 5 bases to trimming and J lost 1 base, with 8 bases between them. The CDR3 loop is CASSRGSQETQYF. The CDR3 nucleotides read TGTGCCAGCAGCCGGGGGTCCCAAGAGACCCAGTACTTC. The variable domain in full, completed from reference TRBV7-9 and TRBJ2-5, reads DTGVSQNPRHKITKRGQNVTFRCDPISEHNRLYWYRQTLGQGPEFLTYFQNEAQLEKSRLLSDRFSAERPKGSFSTLEIQRTEQGDSAMYLCASSRGSQETQYFGPGTRLLVL.

This chain links TRBV28 with TRBJ1-3; 7 bases map to TRBD1. Germline V lookup: CDR1 MDHEN, CDR2 SYDVKM. The CDR3 length is 15 residues. Trimming removed 5 bases from V and 3 bases from J; junction bases left unmatched: 7. The CDR3 nucleotides read TGTGCCAGCAGTCTAGAGACAGGGTTTGGAAACACCATATATTTT. Its translation is CASSLETGFGNTIYF.

CDR3 DNA sequence: TGTGCCATCAGTGGTTTTAACGGGGGGGCGTACAATGAGCAGTTCTTC. Its translation is CAISGFNGGAYNEQFF. This chain links TRBV10-3 with TRBJ2-1; 8 bases align to TRBD2. The V gene end was trimmed by 4 bases and the J gene end by 4 bases; junction bases not matched to a gene: 9. This CDR3 has 16 residues. CDR1 ENHRY and CDR2 SYGVKD come from the germline V gene.

The chain uses TRBV10-3 and TRBJ1-2; a weak D match, TRBD1 (5 bases). The CDR3 is made up of 13 amino acids. Germline CDR1 ENHRY, CDR2 SYGVKD. Trimming stripped 7 bases from V and 0 bases from J, with 9 bases between. The CDR3 region has the DNA TGTGCCATCAATACAGGAGCTAACTATGGCTACACCTTC. Protein sequence: CAINTGANYGYTF.

The J gene is TRBJ1-2, the V gene TRBV5-1; tentatively, D is TRBD1 (5 bases). Looked up from germline, CDR1 is SGHRS and CDR2 is YFSETQ. This CDR3 spans 13 amino acids. The V end was cut by 2 bases, the J end by 4 bases, with 9 bases between. The CDR3 DNA reads as TGCGCCAGCAGCTTCACAGGACCCTATGGCTACACCTTC. Its translation: CASSFTGPYGYTF.

The gene calls are TRBV3-1 (or the pseudogene TRBV3-2) and TRBJ1-5, with 7 bases that match TRBD1. Germline V lookup: CDR1 LGHDT, CDR2 YNNKEL (reference sequence). The J segment lost 0 bases and the V segment lost 4 bases, leaving 6 bases of the junction unmatched. CDR3 length: 16 amino acids. The CDR3 loop reads CASSRSGTDSNQPQHF. CDR3 DNA: TGTGCCAGCAGCCGATCCGGGACAGATAGCAATCAGCCCCAGCATTTT.

The genes are TRBV6-5 and TRBJ1-5; the D is unclear. The V gene lost 4 bases and the J gene lost 2 bases, with 9 bases spanning the gap. Germline V gives CDR1 MNHEY, CDR2 SVGAGI. The CDR3 has 14 residues. In DNA, the CDR3 is TGTGCCAGCAGTTCCCCCTCGGGCAATCAGCCCCAGCATTTT. Translating gives CASSSPSGNQPQHF.

This clone was observed once. The chain combines TRBV11-2 with TRBJ2-1, with D hard to call. Germline V gives CDR1 SGHAT, CDR2 FQNNGV. V was pared by 3 bases and J by 7 bases, with 7 bases between. The CDR3 runs to 12 residues. CDR3 nucleotide sequence: TGTGCCAGCAGCTTTCGGTGGAATGAGCAGTTCTTC. Its protein product is CASSFRWNEQFF.

The genes are TRBV5-1 and TRBJ2-1; D is ambiguous. The germline V gene has CDR1 SGHRS and CDR2 YFSETQ. CDR3 size: 13 residues. V was pared by 0 bases and J by 5 bases, with 6 bases between. The CDR3 DNA follows: TGCGCCAGCAGCTTGGGGGCCCACAATGAGCAGTTCTTC. This translates into CASSLGAHNEQFF.

DNA of the CDR3: TGTGCCAGCAGCTTAGTGGGGGGGACGGCGAATGAGCAGTTCTTC. Its translation is CASSLVGGTANEQFF. The chain has TRBV7-2 and TRBJ2-1; 7 bases fit TRBD2. Germline V CDR1 and CDR2: SGHTA, FQGNSA. The V and J ends lost 1 base and 7 bases, in that order; junction bases with no gene match: 7. This CDR3 is built from 15 residues.

This clone occurred once. V is TRBV24-1 and J is TRBJ2-3; TRBD2 agrees at 13 bases. V shed 3 bases, J shed 0 bases, and the junction held 8 bases outside the gene matches. The V gene's germline CDR1 is KGHDR and CDR2 SFDVKD. CDR3 length equals 19 residues. The CDR3 nucleotides are TGTGCCACCAGTGATGGACTAGCGGGGGATATATCTAGCACAGATACGCAGTATTTT. Translated, it gives CATSDGLAGDISSTDTQYF.

The V and J genes are TRBV3-1 (or the pseudogene TRBV3-2) and TRBJ1-5; the match to TRBD1 covers 11 bases. The V gene's germline CDR1 is LGHDT and CDR2 YNNKEL (reference sequence). V was pared by 2 bases and J by 1 base, with 4 bases of the junction left unmatched. The CDR3 totals 17 residues. CDR3 sequence (DNA): TGTGCCAGCAGCCAACGGACAGGGGGCAGGAGCAATCAGCCCCAGCATTTT. Protein sequence: CASSQRTGGRSNQPQHF.

V usage is TRBV6-1 and J usage is TRBJ1-6; possibly TRBD1 for D (6 bases). Germline V gene sequence: CDR1 MNHNS, CDR2 SASEGT. Trimming pared 3 bases from V and 7 bases from J, leaving 10 bases between. The CDR3 covers 14 residues. The CDR3 loop is CASSDLGANSPLHF. The CDR3 DNA sequence: TGTGCCAGCAGTGATTTGGGGGCCAATTCACCCCTCCACTTT.

The J gene is TRBJ2-1, the V gene TRBV12-3 or TRBV12-4; D uncertain. The CDR3 has 11 residues. The V and J ends lost 5 bases and 6 bases respectively, with 5 bases between them. CDR3 protein: CASSRSNEQFF. CDR3 nucleotides: TGTGCCAGCAGTCGGAGCAATGAGCAGTTCTTC.

This clone came up a few times. The chain uses TRBV5-1 and TRBJ2-2; 7 bases map to TRBD1. CDR3 size: 13 residues. V lost 4 bases, J lost 7 bases, and 4 bases stayed unmatched. Germline loops: CDR1 SGHRS, CDR2 YFSETQ. The CDR3 DNA follows: TGCGCCAGCAGCGTTACAGGGGTCGGGGAGCTGTTTTTT. Translated: CASSVTGVGELFF.

This clone was seen only once. This chain joins TRBV5-4 and TRBJ1-1; D might be TRBD1 (5 bases). The CDR3 runs to 15 residues. Per the germline V gene, CDR1 is SGHNT and CDR2 is YYREEE (reference sequence). V lost 0 bases, J lost 0 bases, and 9 bases lay in between. CDR3 sequence: CASSLETAMNTEAFF. In nucleotides, the CDR3 is TGTGCCAGCAGCTTGGAGACAGCCATGAACACTGAAGCTTTCTTT.

This chain uses TRBV18 with TRBJ2-1, with 9 bases aligning to TRBD2. Trimming took 3 bases from V and 9 from J; bases not matched to a gene: 12. Germline V gene data show CDR1 as KGHSH and CDR2 as LQKENI. This CDR3 contains 16 residues. As DNA, the CDR3 is TGTGCCAGCTCACCCCTCGGAGGAGCGGGGGGCCTTGAGCAGTTCTTC. Protein product: CASSPLGGAGGLEQFF.

The gene calls are TRBV2 and TRBJ2-6; D is perhaps TRBD2 (5 bases). Trimming stripped 5 bases from V and 0 bases from J, with 14 bases between. The CDR3 loop spans 17 amino acids. Per the germline V gene, CDR1 is SNHLY and CDR2 is FYNNEI. The CDR3 coding sequence is TGTGCCAGCAGTAAGACTGGACTTAGCTCTGGGGCCAACGTCCTGACTTTC. Protein sequence: CASSKTGLSSGANVLTF.

The rearrangement joins TRBV7-6 to TRBJ1-2; D unresolved. Trimming shortened V by 4 bases and J by 3 bases, and 18 bases separated the two germline ends. Looked up from germline, CDR1 is SGHVS and CDR2 is FNYEAQ. This CDR3 spans 16 amino acids. The CDR3 DNA reads as TGTGCCAGCAGCTCGATCAGTCCGAGGTCAGACTATGGCTACACCTTC. Protein product: CASSSISPRSDYGYTF.

The genes are TRBV30 and TRBJ2-3, with D unclear. The CDR3 loop spans 14 amino acids. Trimming left V 0 bases short and J 1 base short, with 8 bases between. CDR1 is GTSNPN, CDR2 SVGIG, per germline (reference sequence). The CDR3 bases are TGTGCCTGGAGTGTGACTGCTGGCACAGATACGCAGTATTTT. This codes for CAWSVTAGTDTQYF.

The V and J genes are TRBV19 and TRBJ2-6; TRBD1 matches 10 bases. The germline CDR1 and CDR2 sequences are LNHDA and SQIVND (reference sequence). V lost 4 bases to trimming and J lost 1 base; unmatched junction nucleotides: 16. CDR3 size: 21 residues. CDR3 nucleotides: TGTGCCAGTAGTAGCTGGTCCGGGACAGGGGAAGGGAGGTCTGGGGCCAACGTCCTGACTTTC. Its protein product is CASSSWSGTGEGRSGANVLTF.